This T cell receptor beta chain was sequenced for a study of tumor and adjacent non-tumor tissue in lung cancer. The wider study: Aged about 31 to 80 years, patients included 10 men and a few women with stage I to III disease.

Points from the study as a whole: Top 100 clones took a larger repertoire share in normal lung.

As concerns this clonotype: Antigen unknown. An end of the junction does not agree with germline; a read error may underlie this.

The library came from three nested PCR rounds adapted from ARM-PCR protocols. MiXCR was run by TCRdb on the multiplex PCR reads, yielding one entry per CDR3 protein. Seen here are approximately 120,000 distinct CDR3 sequences, roughly 64% observed once, and the top ten hold roughly 13%. No cell sorting was done before RNA was extracted from the tissue. The CDR3 loop spans 13 amino acids. Germline V CDR1 and CDR2: SGHAT, FQNNGV. This rearrangement joins TRBV11-2 to TRBJ2-7; 7 nucleotides line up with TRBD2. This TCR was recovered from a man aged 25-45 years with non-small cell lung cancer. Input material: lung tumor tissue. CDR3 nucleotide sequence: TGCGCCAGCAGCTTGGAGATGGGGGGGGAACAGTACTTC. Protein: CASSLEMGGEQYF.